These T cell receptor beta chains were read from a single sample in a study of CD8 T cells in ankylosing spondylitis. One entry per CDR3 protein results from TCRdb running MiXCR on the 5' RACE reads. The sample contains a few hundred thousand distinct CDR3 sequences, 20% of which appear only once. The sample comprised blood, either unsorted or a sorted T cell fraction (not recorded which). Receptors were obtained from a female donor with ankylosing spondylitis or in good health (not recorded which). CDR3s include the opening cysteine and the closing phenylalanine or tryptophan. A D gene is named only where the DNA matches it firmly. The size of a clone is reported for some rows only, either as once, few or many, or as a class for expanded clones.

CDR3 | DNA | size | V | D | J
CASSPGRQSYEQYF | TGTGCCAGCAGCCCCGGCCGACAATCGTACGAGCAGTACTTC | . | TRBV7-2 | . | TRBJ2-7
CASRQRRFSEAFF | TGTGCCAGCAGACAGAGGCGCTTCTCTGAAGCTTTCTTT | few | TRBV6-1 | . | TRBJ1-1
CASSEAGTGRDNEQFF | TGTGCCAGCAGTGAAGCTGGGACAGGGAGGGACAATGAGCAGTTCTTC | . | TRBV25-1 | TRBD1 | TRBJ2-1
CAMSGTDNSPLHF | TGTGCCATGTCCGGGACAGATAATTCACCCCTCCACTTT | . | TRBV10-3 | TRBD1 | TRBJ1-6
CASSLEAVVYEQYF | TGTGCCAGCAGCTTAGAAGCAGTTGTCTACGAGCAGTACTTC | . | TRBV11-2 | . | TRBJ2-7
CASSLLPGTSGRGDTQYF | TGTGCCAGCTCGCTTCTACCTGGGACTAGCGGGAGGGGAGATACGCAGTATTTT | . | TRBV11-2 | TRBD2 | TRBJ2-3
CASAGRLNEQFF | TGTGCCAGCGCCGGGAGATTGAATGAGCAGTTCTTC | . | TRBV11-2 | . | TRBJ2-1
CASSFYGQHNSPLHF | TGTGCCAGCAGCTTCTACGGGCAGCATAATTCACCCCTCCACTTT | few | TRBV5-5 | . | TRBJ1-6
CATSEGPFRDRVNNEQFF | TGTGCCACCAGTGAGGGCCCATTCCGGGACAGGGTTAACAATGAGCAGTTCTTC | many | TRBV24-1 | TRBD1 | TRBJ2-1
CASSQGTGGTEAFF | TGTGCCAGCAGCCAAGGGACAGGGGGCACTGAAGCTTTCTTT | many | TRBV3-1 | TRBD1 | TRBJ1-1
CASSQVWSGGHEQYF | TGTGCCAGCAGCCAAGTGTGGTCAGGGGGTCACGAGCAGTACTTC | . | TRBV3-1 | TRBD1 | TRBJ2-7
CSASQGGSHGYTF | TGCAGTGCTTCCCAAGGGGGCTCTCATGGCTACACCTTC | many | TRBV20-1 | TRBD1 | TRBJ1-2
CAVSNGPWGANVLTF | TGTGCCGTCTCCAACGGGCCCTGGGGGGCCAACGTCCTGACTTTC | . | TRBV15 | . | TRBJ2-6
CASSPPRGQGTNEQYF | TGTGCCAGCAGTCCTCCTCGGGGACAGGGGACCAACGAGCAGTACTTC | few | TRBV12-3/TRBV12-4 | TRBD1 | TRBJ2-7
CASALAGGPQGTQYF | TGTGCCAGCGCACTAGCGGGAGGACCCCAGGGTACGCAGTATTTT | few | TRBV7-2 | TRBD2 | TRBJ2-3
CASMNVDIQYF | TGTGCCAGCATGAACGTGGACATTCAGTACTTC | few | TRBV6-1 | . | TRBJ2-4
CASSQNQATEAFF | TGTGCCAGCAGCCAGAATCAAGCCACTGAAGCTTTCTTT | few | TRBV3-1 | . | TRBJ1-1
CASSQDWSGDVSNQPQHF | TGTGCCAGCAGCCAAGATTGGAGCGGGGACGTAAGCAATCAGCCCCAGCATTTT | few | TRBV3-1 | . | TRBJ1-5
CSATPGTGDYEQYF | TGCAGTGCAACCCCCGGGACAGGCGACTACGAGCAGTACTTC | few | TRBV20-1 | TRBD1 | TRBJ2-7
CRSVDNQGTQYF | TGCAGGTCTGTGGACAATCAGGGGACCCAGTACTTC | few | TRBV20-1 | . | TRBJ2-5
CASSAHPGQGSHEQFF | TGTGCCAGCAGTGCCCACCCGGGACAGGGCAGCCATGAGCAGTTCTTC | . | TRBV28 | TRBD1 | TRBJ2-1
CATSRELGDTQYF | TGTGCCACCAGTAGGGAGCTGGGAGATACGCAGTATTTT | . | TRBV15 | . | TRBJ2-3
CASRTGVNTEAFF | TGTGCCAGCAGGACAGGAGTGAACACTGAAGCTTTCTTT | many | TRBV12-3/TRBV12-4 | . | TRBJ1-1
CASSYGTPSYEQYF | TGTGCCAGCAGTTACGGGACCCCCTCCTACGAGCAGTACTTC | few | TRBV6-5 | . | TRBJ2-7
CATSDTPTGRETQYF | TGTGCCACCAGTGATACCCCGACAGGCAGGGAGACCCAGTACTTC | . | TRBV24-1 | . | TRBJ2-5
CASSSAAGGATDTQYF | TGTGCCAGCAGCTCGGCCGCCGGGGGTGCTACAGATACGCAGTATTTT | . | TRBV11-2 | . | TRBJ2-3
CASTSSNYNEQFF | TGTGCCAGCACCTCGTCTAACTACAATGAGCAGTTCTTC | . | TRBV7-2 | . | TRBJ2-1
CASSQDPIQGAYEQYF | TGTGCCAGCAGCCAAGATCCCATACAGGGGGCCTACGAGCAGTACTTC | few | TRBV4-2 | TRBD1 | TRBJ2-7
CASKAGQPYGYTF | TGCGCCAGCAAAGCAGGGCAACCCTATGGCTACACCTTC | . | TRBV5-1 | . | TRBJ1-2
CSAIGGTSGIHNEQFF | TGCAGTGCTATCGGGGGGACTAGCGGGATCCACAATGAGCAGTTCTTC | . | TRBV20-1 | TRBD2 | TRBJ2-1
CASSQLPPTSAEYNEQFF | TGCGCCAGCAGCCAACTCCCCCCTACTAGCGCCGAATACAATGAGCAGTTCTTC | few | TRBV4-3 | TRBD2 | TRBJ2-1
CASSLDSRGGYTF | TGTGCCAGCAGTCTCGATTCCCGGGGCGGCTACACCTTC | . | TRBV28 | . | TRBJ1-2
CATSRGIASPYEQYF | TGTGCCACCAGCAGAGGAATAGCGAGCCCCTACGAGCAGTACTTC | many | TRBV15 | . | TRBJ2-7
CASSQDRLGTGELFF | TGCGCCAGCAGCCAAGATAGGTTAGGCACCGGGGAGCTGTTTTTT | . | TRBV4-3 | . | TRBJ2-2
CASSALAAGGETQYF | TGTGCCAGCAGTGCCCTCGCGGCGGGAGGAGAGACCCAGTACTTC | few | TRBV5-6 | TRBD2 | TRBJ2-5
CASRAAGAGPGYTF | TGTGCCAGCAGAGCGGCGGGGGCGGGTCCTGGCTACACCTTC | many | TRBV12-3/TRBV12-4 | . | TRBJ1-2
CSASPRIDNSPLHF | TGCAGTGCTAGCCCCCGGATCGATAATTCACCCCTCCACTTT | . | TRBV20-1 | . | TRBJ1-6
CSVAHGSPSTDTQYF | TGCAGCGTTGCCCATGGGAGTCCTAGCACAGATACGCAGTATTTT | few | TRBV29-1 | . | TRBJ2-3
CASFDTRAGANVLTF | TGCGCCAGCTTCGATACAAGGGCTGGGGCCAACGTCCTGACTTTC | once | TRBV5-1 | . | TRBJ2-6
CASSYSGLRTSGRPPSYNEQFF | TGTGCCAGCAGTTACTCTGGGTTGCGGACTAGCGGGAGGCCCCCCTCCTACAATGAGCAGTTCTTC | few | TRBV6-2/TRBV6-3 | TRBD2 | TRBJ2-1
CSVEGLAGVMGETQYF | TGCAGCGTTGAGGGCCTAGCGGGAGTTATGGGGGAGACCCAGTACTTC | few | TRBV29-1 | TRBD2 | TRBJ2-5